Listed here is a single T cell receptor beta chain. The sample comes from a study of PD-1 blockade in classical Hodgkin lymphoma. Generated by immunoSEQ multiplex PCR, the TCRdb table keeps only in-frame clones and is missing some. The sample lists 25,000 to 30,000 clones, roughly 80% seen once, with approximately 0.62% in the top ten. Indicated time point: cycle 4 day 1 (C4D1), after 6 weeks of nivolumab. Following autologous stem cell transplantation, relapse occurred in every patient, and exposure to brentuximab vedotin varied. Magnetic negative selection was used to purify CD4+ T cells from PBMCs that had been thawed. Source: CD4+ T cells from blood, taken before the fourth cycle of nivolumab. The receptor was derived from a human donor with classical Hodgkin lymphoma.

CDR3 sequence (DNA): TGTGCCAGCAGACTAGCGGGGATTAACACCGGGGAGCTGTTTTTT. Amino acids: CASRLAGINTGELFF. The gene calls are TRBV28 and TRBJ2-2; 10 bases align to TRBD2. J lost 2 bases, V lost 6 bases, and 3 bases had no gene match. Germline CDR1 reads MDHEN; CDR2 reads SYDVKM. The CDR3 consists of 15 residues.